These 17 T cell receptor beta chains came from one sample sequenced in a study of cytotoxic CD8 clonotypes in ibrutinib-treated CLL. Clones were read by immunoSEQ multiplex PCR, and TCRdb kept only the in-frame ones, dropping some. The table has about 76,000 clones, around 78% seen once. The source material was PBMCs, sampled after 24 months of ibrutinib treatment. These receptors were collected from a human donor with chronic lymphocytic leukemia.

The CDR3 sequence: CASSVPPYNEQFF. The CDR3 DNA reads as TGTGCCAGCAGCGTACCCCCCTACAATGAGCAGTTCTTC. The genes are TRBV9 and TRBJ2-1; D remains unclear. The ends were cut back, 1 base at V and 2 bases at J, with 4 bases in the middle. Germline loops: CDR1 SGDLS, CDR2 YYNGEE. This CDR3 contains 13 residues.

The V and J genes are TRBV4-1 and TRBJ1-1; D gene ambiguous. Trimming shortened V by 3 bases and J by 10 bases, and 9 bases separated the two germline ends. The length of the CDR3 is 11 residues. Germline V gene data show CDR1 as MGHRA and CDR2 as YSYEKL. The CDR3: CASSQNKGAFF. CDR3 nucleotides: TGCGCCAGCAGCCAGAACAAGGGAGCTTTCTTT.

This sequence joins TRBV4-3 and TRBJ2-2; the D is unclear. Germline V gene sequence: CDR1 LGHNA, CDR2 YSLEER. The CDR3 is made up of 15 amino acids. V lost 0 bases, J lost 4 bases, and 9 bases lay in between. CDR3 coding DNA: TGCGCCAGCAGCCAAGATGGGAAGATCACCGGGGAGCTGTTTTTT. As protein: CASSQDGKITGELFF.

The sample holds one count of this clone. The V gene is TRBV5-4, the J gene TRBJ2-7; the match to TRBD2 covers 13 bases. This CDR3 comprises 20 residues. Germline V CDR1 and CDR2: SGHNT, YYREEE (reference sequence). J lost 4 bases, V lost 4 bases, and 20 bases had no gene match. The CDR3 region has the DNA TGTGCCAGCAGCGGAAGGACCGGGACTAGCGGGAAGGAACGTAGTTACGAGCAGTACTTC. The encoded protein is CASSGRTGTSGKERSYEQYF.

The CDR3, as DNA: TGTGCCAGCAGTTATAATCTGGAGCAGTACTTC. Its protein is CASSYNLEQYF. The gene calls are TRBV6-6 and TRBJ2-7, with no clear D. The V end lost 3 bases, the J end lost 7 bases, and 7 bases lay between the germline ends. The CDR3 consists of 11 residues. Germline values: CDR1 MNHNY, CDR2 SVGAGI (reference sequence).

The V and J genes are TRBV6-1 and TRBJ1-5, with D unclear. This CDR3 has 15 residues. V shed 2 bases and J shed 2 bases, with 10 bases lying between them. Germline CDR1 is MNHNS and CDR2 is SASEGT. CDR3 sequence (DNA): TGTGCCAGCAGTGAATCAGCAGTCGGCAATCAGCCCCAGCATTTT. It codes for CASSESAVGNQPQHF.

The CDR3 spells CASSLRQGAWLSGNTIYF. CDR3 sequence (DNA): TGTGCCAGCAGCTTACGTCAGGGGGCTTGGCTTTCTGGAAACACCATATATTTT. The rearrangement joins TRBV11-2 to TRBJ1-3; 8 nucleotides match TRBD1. Germline assignment: CDR1 SGHAT and CDR2 FQNNGV. With 2 bases clipped from V and 1 base from J, the junction kept 10 bases outside the gene matches. The CDR3 is 18 residues long. The variable domain in full, completed from reference TRBV11-2 and TRBJ1-3, reads EAGVAQSPRYKIIEKRQSVAFWCNPISGHATLYWYQQILGQGPKLLIQFQNNGVVDDSQLPKDRFSAERLKGVDSTLKIQPAKLEDSAVYLCASSLRQGAWLSGNTIYFGEGSWLTVV.

This chain connects TRBV10-2 to TRBJ2-5; D might be TRBD1 (6 bases). The germline V gene encodes CDR1 WSHSY and CDR2 SAAADI. V lost 6 bases and J 2 bases, leaving 7 bases between the germline ends. This CDR3 has 12 amino acids. CDR3 DNA: TGCGCCAGCAGCCAGGGGCAAGAGACCCAGTACTTC. As protein: CASSQGQETQYF.

This sequence joins TRBV7-6 and TRBJ2-7, with TRBD2 identical over 13 bases. Trimming cost V 2 bases and J 3 bases; bases outside gene matches: 1. CDR1 is SGHVS, CDR2 FNYEAQ, per germline. This CDR3 has 15 amino acids. The CDR3 sequence is CASSLTSGRVYEQYF. DNA of the CDR3: TGTGCCAGCAGCTTAACTAGCGGGAGGGTCTACGAGCAGTACTTC.

The V call is TRBV6-6, the J call TRBJ2-7; TRBD1 aligns across 12 bases. V shed 6 bases, J shed 6 bases, and the junction held 9 bases outside the gene matches. In germline, CDR1 is MNHNY, CDR2 SVGAGI (reference sequence). The CDR3 extends over 15 amino acids. Here the CDR3 DNA reads TGTGCCAGCAGAGGCCGGGGACAGGGGGCGTCCGAGCAGTACTTC. Translated, it gives CASRGRGQGASEQYF.

V is TRBV7-3 and J is TRBJ2-2; possible D gene TRBD2, 6 bases. Trimming shortened V by 6 bases and J by 1 base, and 9 bases separated the two germline ends. The germline V gene encodes CDR1 SGHTA and CDR2 FQGTGA. The CDR3 sequence is 14 residues long. The CDR3 DNA follows: TGTGCCAGCAGGACTAGTAGGAACACCGGGGAGCTGTTTTTT. This encodes CASRTSRNTGELFF.

There are a few counts of this clone. This chain connects TRBV29-1 to TRBJ2-1, with 13 bases fitting TRBD2. V dropped 7 bases and J dropped 6; count of bases not matched to a gene: 9. The CDR3 spans 15 residues. CDR1 SQVTM and CDR2 ANQGSEA come from the germline V gene. The DNA for the CDR3 is TGCAGCGCTCAAGGGTGGACTAGCGGGAGCAATGAGCAGTTCTTC. Translation gives CSAQGWTSGSNEQFF.

The rearrangement links TRBV6-5 to TRBJ1-4, with D tentatively TRBD1 (5 bases). Germline V CDR1 and CDR2: MNHEY, SVGAGI. The CDR3 contains 14 residues. V lost 0 bases and J lost 7, with 9 bases in between. The CDR3 sequence is CASSYSGGSEKLFF. The CDR3 DNA is TGTGCCAGCAGTTACTCGGGGGGTAGTGAAAAACTGTTTTTT.

V usage is TRBV11-2 and J usage is TRBJ1-1; D unclear. Germline assignment: CDR1 SGHAT and CDR2 FQNNGV. Trimming removed 2 bases at V and 2 bases at J, with 6 bases between. This CDR3 is 13 amino acids long. In DNA, the CDR3 is TGTGCCAGCAGCTTATCAGGAAACACTGAAGCTTTCTTT. It encodes CASSLSGNTEAFF. Supplemented by reference TRBV11-2 and TRBJ1-1, the full variable domain reads EAGVAQSPRYKIIEKRQSVAFWCNPISGHATLYWYQQILGQGPKLLIQFQNNGVVDDSQLPKDRFSAERLKGVDSTLKIQPAKLEDSAVYLCASSLSGNTEAFFGQGTRLTVV.

The J gene is TRBJ2-2, the V gene TRBV5-1; 9 nucleotides match TRBD1. After removal of 5 bases from V and 11 bases from J, the junction contained 16 bases not matched to a gene. The CDR3 covers 16 residues. Looked up from germline, CDR1 is SGHRS and CDR2 is YFSETQ. CDR3 protein: CASRLTGTGSAGELFF. The CDR3 region has the DNA TGCGCCAGCAGGCTCACCGGGACAGGGTCCGCTGGTGAGCTGTTTTTT.

The chain recombines TRBV2 with TRBJ2-5; D not resolved. Germline V CDR1 and CDR2: SNHLY, FYNNEI. Trimming left V 8 bases short and J 2 bases short, with 15 bases between. CDR3 size: 14 residues. This CDR3 is CASSLSAVQETQYF. The CDR3 nucleotides are TGTGCCAGCTCCCTGTCGGCGGTTCAAGAGACCCAGTACTTC.

This chain links TRBV12-5 with TRBJ1-1; D uncertain. The CDR3 runs to 14 residues. Per germline, CDR1 LGHNT and CDR2 FRNRAP. Trimming cost V 8 bases and J 4 bases, with 17 bases left between them. CDR3 nucleotides: TGTGCTAGTTCGGTTTTTGGTGCCGGCACTGAAGCTTTCTTT. It encodes CASSVFGAGTEAFF.